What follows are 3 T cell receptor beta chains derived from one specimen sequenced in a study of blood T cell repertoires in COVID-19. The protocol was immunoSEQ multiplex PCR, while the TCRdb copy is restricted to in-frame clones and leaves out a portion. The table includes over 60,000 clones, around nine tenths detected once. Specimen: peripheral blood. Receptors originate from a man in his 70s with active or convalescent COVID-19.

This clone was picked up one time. CDR3: CASRGTSVDNEQFF. CDR3 nucleotide sequence: TGTGCCAGCAGGGGGACTAGCGTCGATAATGAGCAGTTCTTC. The chain is built from TRBV6-5 and TRBJ2-1, with TRBD2 matching 10 bases. The CDR3 runs to 14 residues. Germline-derived CDR1 and CDR2 are MNHEY and SVGAGI. The V and J ends lost 6 bases and 7 bases, in that order; junction bases with no gene match: 6.

CDR3: CAISDGGRGPSGNTIYF. CDR3 DNA sequence: TGTGCCATCAGTGACGGAGGCAGGGGCCCATCTGGAAACACCATATATTTT. This chain uses TRBV10-3 with TRBJ1-3, with D possibly TRBD1 on 6 matching bases. The V gene's germline CDR1 is ENHRY and CDR2 SYGVKD. Trimming stripped 3 bases from V and 1 base from J, with 16 bases between. This CDR3 has 17 residues.

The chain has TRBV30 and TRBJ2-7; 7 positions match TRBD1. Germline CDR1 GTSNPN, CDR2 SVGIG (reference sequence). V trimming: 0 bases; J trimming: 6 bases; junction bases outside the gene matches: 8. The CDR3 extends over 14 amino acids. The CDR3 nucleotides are TGTGCCTGGAGTGTCAAGGGGGCAAGCGGCGAGCAGTACTTC. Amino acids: CAWSVKGASGEQYF.